The sample holds a few counts of the clone carrying this T cell receptor (beta chain). Its antigen is not identified. The sample belongs to a study of OX40 agonist ivuxolimab in advanced cancers. Study results and caveats: More expanded clones were found, on average, in CD8+ than in CD4+ T cells.

Measured with immunoSEQ multiplex PCR; TCRdb has only the in-frame clones, and not every one. The sample has more than 65,000 clones, roughly 85% seen once. CDR3 size: 19 residues. Deletions cut 2 bases from V and 9 bases from J, with 26 bases between. CDR1 and CDR2 from the germline V gene are SGHTA and FQGNSA. Sequencing was performed on CD4+ or CD8+ T cells sorted from blood, taken in a trial of the OX40 agonist ivuxolimab. The genes are TRBV7-2 and TRBJ1-6, with a tentative D call TRBD1 (6 bases). The receptor was derived from an adult with an advanced solid tumor such as melanoma, head and neck, liver or kidney cancer. Written as DNA, the CDR3 is TGTGCCAGCAGCTTACGGGGGGGACACCACCCGGGGTCTCGTTCACCCCTCCACTTT. This sequence encodes CASSLRGGHHPGSRSPLHF.